These 21 T cell receptor beta chains were all obtained from the same sample, sequenced in a study of blood T cell repertoires in COVID-19. Some clones are missing from TCRdb's copy, which holds only in-frame ones; the method was immunoSEQ multiplex PCR. The sample has about 200,000 clones, 70% to 90% seen once. The sequencing input was peripheral blood. The origin of the receptors is a woman aged 45-65 years with COVID-19, enrolled during active disease.

The genes are TRBV5-1 and TRBJ1-2; tentatively, D is TRBD1 (5 bases). Trimming removed 0 bases from V and 2 bases from J, with 11 bases in between. Germline V lookup: CDR1 SGHRS, CDR2 YFSETQ. The CDR3 sequence is 15 residues long. The chain's CDR3 is CASSLAPGGNYGYTF. The CDR3 DNA reads as TGCGCCAGCAGCTTGGCCCCCGGGGGGAACTATGGCTACACCTTC.

The rearrangement uses TRBV30 and TRBJ2-2, with D perhaps TRBD2 (5 bases). In germline, CDR1 is GTSNPN, CDR2 SVGIG (reference sequence). Trimming pared 0 bases from V and 6 bases from J, leaving 17 bases between. CDR3 length: 16 residues. In DNA, the CDR3 is TGTGCCTGGAGTGTCCCCCCCATGGCGGGTCCCGGGGAGCTGTTTTTT. It is translated as CAWSVPPMAGPGELFF.

CDR3 sequence (DNA): TGCGCCAGCAGCCAGGGGGGGACAGGAGGTCACGAGCAGTACTTC. This encodes CASSQGGTGGHEQYF. V gene TRBV4-1 combines with J gene TRBJ2-7; possibly TRBD1 for D (8 bases). The germline CDR1 and CDR2 sequences are MGHRA and YSYEKL. This CDR3 spans 15 amino acids. V gave up 3 bases and J gave up 5 bases, with 17 bases separating them.

The chain combines TRBV9 with TRBJ1-1, with 8 bases identical to TRBD1. Germline V gene lookup returns CDR1 SGDLS and CDR2 YYNGEE. V gave up 0 bases and J gave up 10 bases; unmatched junction bases: 5. The CDR3 totals 13 residues. As DNA, the CDR3 is TGTGCCAGCAGCGTAGATGACAGGGGAGGAGCTTTCTTT. Its protein is CASSVDDRGGAFF.

This chain joins TRBV18 and TRBJ1-1, with D uncertain. The V gene's germline CDR1 is KGHSH and CDR2 LQKENI. CDR3 length: 14 amino acids. The germline V and J ends were trimmed by 6 bases and 5 bases, with 16 bases remaining between them. The CDR3 here is CASSPASPGTEAFF. CDR3 in DNA: TGTGCCAGCTCTCCTGCCTCGCCGGGGACTGAAGCTTTCTTT.

J is TRBJ1-4 and V is TRBV14, with 8 bases aligning to TRBD1. This CDR3 comprises 17 residues. V was clipped by 2 bases and J by 4 bases; unmatched bases: 9. Germline loops: CDR1 SGHDN, CDR2 FVKESK. The CDR3 DNA follows: TGTGCCAGCAGCCAACAGACCCTACAGGGGGGTAATGAAAAACTGTTTTTT. It codes for CASSQQTLQGGNEKLFF.

The gene calls are TRBV19 and TRBJ1-1; possibly TRBD1 for D (5 bases). The CDR3 length is 15 residues. V lost 6 bases, J lost 1 base, and 15 bases lay in between. From germline, CDR1 is LNHDA and CDR2 SQIVND (reference sequence). The CDR3 sequence: CASSPQGLGNTEAFF. The CDR3, as DNA: TGTGCCAGTAGCCCCCAGGGTCTAGGGAACACTGAAGCTTTCTTT.

The chain has TRBV5-1 and TRBJ2-3, with TRBD1 as a possible D gene (6 bases). Germline-derived CDR1 and CDR2 are SGHRS and YFSETQ. V was clipped by 3 bases and J by 2 bases, with 13 bases between them. The CDR3 spans 15 residues. CDR3 residues: CASSSAGAPTDTQYF. CDR3 coding DNA: TGCGCCAGCAGCTCAGCAGGGGCCCCCACAGATACGCAGTATTTT.

The chain joins TRBV2 to TRBJ2-3, with 8 bases identical to TRBD1. The germline gives CDR1 SNHLY, CDR2 FYNNEI. The CDR3 spans 13 residues. J gave up 2 bases and V 8 bases, and 3 bases lay outside the gene matches. In DNA, the CDR3 is TGTGCCAGCGGTCAGGGGGCCACAGATACGCAGTATTTT. The encoded protein is CASGQGATDTQYF.

This clone showed up just once. The chain links TRBV2 to TRBJ1-2, with D possibly being TRBD1 (5 bases). Germline loops: CDR1 SNHLY, CDR2 FYNNEI. The CDR3 extends over 13 amino acids. V shed 5 bases and J shed 2 bases, with 9 bases lying between them. The CDR3 reads CASSQTGNYGYTF. The CDR3 DNA reads as TGTGCCAGCAGTCAAACAGGAAACTATGGCTACACCTTC.

This chain connects TRBV3-1 (or the pseudogene TRBV3-2) to TRBJ2-2; 11 bases line up with TRBD2. Germline loops: CDR1 LGHDT, CDR2 YNNKEL (reference sequence). V lost 2 bases, J lost 6 bases, and 5 bases stayed unmatched. There are 16 residues in the CDR3. The DNA for the CDR3 is TGTGCCAGCAGCCAAACGGTTAGCGGGGGGGCCGGGGAGCTGTTTTTT. Translating gives CASSQTVSGGAGELFF.

The chain joins TRBV27 to TRBJ1-5; D is unresolved. CDR1 MNHEY and CDR2 SMNVEV come from the germline V gene (reference sequence). The CDR3 sequence is 15 residues long. V was pared by 5 bases and J by 1 base, with 12 bases between. CDR3 loop: CASSTYSGSNQPQHF. CDR3 nucleotides: TGTGCCAGCAGTACCTATTCCGGGAGCAATCAGCCCCAGCATTTT.

V gene TRBV19 combines with J gene TRBJ1-6; TRBD1 matches at 8 bases. Germline-derived CDR1 and CDR2 are LNHDA and SQIVND (reference sequence). With 6 bases clipped from V and 10 bases from J, the junction kept 5 bases outside the gene matches. The CDR3 covers 13 residues. The CDR3 DNA sequence: TGTGCCAGTAGCACGACAGGGGTGTCACCCCTCCACTTT. It yields the protein CASSTTGVSPLHF.

This sequence joins TRBV28 and TRBJ2-3; the D gene is possibly TRBD2 (6 bases). Trimming removed 6 bases at V and 2 bases at J, with 9 bases between. The CDR3 spans 13 residues. Germline-derived CDR1 and CDR2 are MDHEN and SYDVKM. As DNA, the CDR3 is TGTGCCAGCAGGCGGGATTTCACAGATACGCAGTATTTT. Protein sequence: CASRRDFTDTQYF.

This sequence joins TRBV6-2 or TRBV6-3 and TRBJ2-6; D is possibly TRBD1 (5 bases). The CDR3 runs 15 residues. Trimming left V 4 bases short and J 0 bases short, with 7 bases between. Germline V CDR1 and CDR2: MNHEY, SVGEGT. The CDR3 bases are TGTGCCAGCAGTTTTCAGGGCTCTGGGGCCAACGTCCTGACTTTC. Protein product: CASSFQGSGANVLTF.

CDR3 in DNA: TGTGCCAGCACTAAAGGGGGTGCTGAAGCTTTCTTT. Residues: CASTKGGAEAFF. This chain links TRBV12-3 or TRBV12-4 with TRBJ1-1; a possible D gene is TRBD1 (6 bases). The CDR3 is made up of 12 amino acids. V dropped 7 bases and J dropped 6 bases, with 12 bases sitting between them.

This rearrangement joins TRBV19 to TRBJ1-4, with a possible D match to TRBD1 (5 bases). The CDR3 loop spans 11 amino acids. V was shortened by 0 bases and J by 12 bases, with 5 bases between the two germline ends. The germline CDR1 and CDR2 sequences are LNHDA and SQIVND (reference sequence). In DNA, the CDR3 is TGTGCCAGTAGTATAGAGGGGCAACTGTTTTTT. This codes for CASSIEGQLFF. Together with reference TRBV19 and TRBJ1-4, the CDR3 gives the full variable domain: DGGITQSPKYLFRKEGQNVTLSCEQNLNHDAMYWYRQDPGQGLRLIYYSQIVNDFQKGDIAEGYSVSREKKESFPLTVTSAQKNPTAFYLCASSIEGQLFFGSGTQLSVL.

This clone was detected only a few times. The CDR3 DNA sequence: TGTGCCTGGACCGGGACAGGCGATACTCACCCTAGCTCCTACGAGCAGTACGTC. Translation gives CAWTGTGDTHPSSYEQYV. The V gene is TRBV30, the J gene TRBJ2-7; 8 positions agree with TRBD1. Germline assignment: CDR1 GTSNPN and CDR2 SVGIG (reference sequence). The V gene end was trimmed by 4 bases and the J gene end by 0 bases; junction bases not matched to a gene: 17. This CDR3 spans 18 amino acids.

J is TRBJ1-3 and V is TRBV4-1, with 8 bases aligning to TRBD1. The germline V gene has CDR1 MGHRA and CDR2 YSYEKL. With V trimmed by 5 bases and J by 2 bases, 11 bases remained unmatched. The CDR3 covers 17 residues. CDR3 coding DNA: TGCGCCAGCAGCTATACCGGACAGGGAAGGGCTGGAAACACCATATATTTT. This codes for CASSYTGQGRAGNTIYF.

The rearrangement uses TRBV5-6 and TRBJ1-1, with 8 bases identical to TRBD1. CDR3 length: 12 residues. Germline V CDR1 and CDR2: SGHDT, YYEEEE. The junction had 4 bases not matched to a gene; V was cut back by 2 bases and J by 10 bases. The CDR3 region is CASSLRTGLAFF. The CDR3 DNA reads TGTGCCAGCAGCTTAAGGACAGGGCTAGCTTTCTTT. Complete variable domain (other parts from reference TRBV5-6 and TRBJ1-1): DAGVTQSPTHLIKTRGQQVTLRCSPKSGHDTVSWYQQALGQGPQFIFQYYEEEERQRGNFPDRFSGHQFPNYSSELNVNALLLGDSALYLCASSLRTGLAFFGQGTRLTVV.

The chain couples TRBV18 to TRBJ2-7; D possibly corresponds to TRBD1 (6 bases). Germline loops: CDR1 KGHSH, CDR2 LQKENI. This CDR3 comprises 13 residues. Trimming took 6 bases from V and 0 from J, leaving 9 bases between them. Written as DNA, the CDR3 is TGTGCCAGCTCTCGGGACAACTCCTACGAGCAGTACGTC. Translating it yields CASSRDNSYEQYV.